Below are 26 T cell receptor beta chains sequenced from a single sample in a study of lymphopenia after photon versus proton radiotherapy. Sequencing used immunoSEQ multiplex PCR; TCRdb keeps in-frame clones, though not all of them. The sample lists 150,000 to 200,000 clones, about nine tenths occurring once. Material: peripheral blood, obtained from a patient treated with photon-based radiotherapy. These receptor sequences come from a man aged 50 or older with gastric cancer.

The rearrangement links TRBV7-9 to TRBJ2-7, with a tentative D call TRBD2 (5 bases). The CDR3 loop spans 14 amino acids. Trimming cost V 0 bases and J 3 bases, with 9 bases left between them. Germline loops: CDR1 SEHNR, CDR2 FQNEAQ (reference sequence). For the CDR3, the DNA is TGTGCCAGCAGCTTAGCCTCCACTAGCTACGAGCAGTACTTC. Translated, it gives CASSLASTSYEQYF.

V gene TRBV28 combines with J gene TRBJ2-2, with TRBD1 identical over 10 bases. CDR1 is MDHEN, CDR2 SYDVKM, per germline. The CDR3 loop spans 14 amino acids. Trimming removed 7 bases from V and 6 bases from J; junction bases left unmatched: 5. The CDR3 loop reads CASNSGTGAGELFF. CDR3 DNA sequence: TGTGCCAGCAACTCCGGGACAGGGGCCGGGGAGCTGTTTTTT.

This chain uses TRBV7-8 with TRBJ2-5; 8 positions agree with TRBD1. The CDR3 extends over 16 amino acids. Germline-derived CDR1 and CDR2 are SGHVS and FQNEAQ. The junction had 13 bases not matched to a gene; V was cut back by 7 bases and J by 3 bases. CDR3 amino acids: CASIRHRRTGKETQYF. Written as DNA, the CDR3 is TGTGCCAGCATCCGACACAGGCGGACAGGGAAAGAGACCCAGTACTTC.

This chain links TRBV9 with TRBJ1-2; tentative D call: TRBD1 (5 bases). This CDR3 is built from 14 residues. CDR1 SGDLS and CDR2 YYNGEE come from the germline V gene. The V end lost 1 base, the J end lost 4 bases, and 11 bases lay between the germline ends. CDR3 residues: CASSVSDTSYGYTF. CDR3 nucleotides: TGTGCCAGCAGCGTATCGGACACATCCTATGGCTACACCTTC.

The rearrangement joins TRBV27 to TRBJ2-1; 13 nucleotides agree with TRBD2. V gave up 5 bases and J gave up 9 bases; unmatched junction bases: 10. This CDR3 region has 16 residues. Germline assignment: CDR1 MNHEY and CDR2 SMNVEV (reference sequence). CDR3 nucleotide sequence: TGTGCCAGCAGTCCCTGGACTAGCGGGGGTACAGTTGAGCAGTTCTTC. It specifies CASSPWTSGGTVEQFF.

The chain couples TRBV5-5 to TRBJ1-2; 7 nucleotides agree with TRBD1. The CDR3 has 14 residues. V lost 5 bases and J lost 2; bases outside the gene matches: 6. CDR1 SGHKS and CDR2 YYEKEE come from the germline V gene (reference sequence). Written as DNA, the CDR3 is TGTGCCAGCAGAGCAGGGGGACAGAACTATGGCTACACCTTC. Its protein product is CASRAGGQNYGYTF.

This chain links TRBV12-2 with TRBJ2-7; the D call in the table, TRBD2, was not verified against the DNA. TRBV12-2 is described as a pseudogene. This CDR3 spans 14 amino acids. Here the CDR3 DNA reads TGTGCAAGTCGCCTCGCCTCTAGGCGCTACGAGCAGTACTTC. It is translated as CASRLASRRYEQYF.

The chain employs TRBV23-1 and TRBJ2-7, with a weak D call TRBD2 (5 bases). TRBV23-1 is reported as an ORF; its role is uncertain. The V and J ends lost 7 bases and 1 base respectively, with 11 bases between them. This CDR3 is 13 amino acids long. The CDR3 DNA sequence: TGCGCCAGCATGGAGGCAGATTCCTACGAGCAGTACTTC. Translating it yields CASMEADSYEQYF.

This chain uses TRBV7-3 with TRBJ2-7; 7 bases are a match to TRBD2. V lost 5 bases to trimming and J lost 5 bases; unmatched junction nucleotides: 6. Germline V gene data show CDR1 as SGHTA and CDR2 as FQGTGA. This CDR3 comprises 13 residues. The CDR3 coding sequence is TGTGCCAGCAGCCGTGGGACTACTAACGAGCAGTACTTC. This codes for CASSRGTTNEQYF.

The chain carries TRBV30 and TRBJ1-5, with D possibly being TRBD1 (5 bases). V was cut by 2 bases and J by 0 bases, with 11 bases left in between. Germline CDR1 reads GTSNPN; CDR2 reads SVGIG (reference sequence). The CDR3 contains 15 residues. The CDR3 DNA reads TGTGCCTGGAGTTTTAGGGGTAATAGCAATCAGCCCCAGCATTTT. Amino acid sequence: CAWSFRGNSNQPQHF.

This chain uses TRBV20-1 with TRBJ2-7; D ambiguous. Germline loops: CDR1 DFQATT, CDR2 SNEGSKA (reference sequence). Trimming cost V 3 bases and J 4 bases, with 7 bases left between them. CDR3 size: 11 residues. The CDR3 loop is CSASGPYEQYF. CDR3 DNA: TGCAGTGCTAGTGGGCCTTACGAGCAGTACTTC.

J is TRBJ2-3 and V is TRBV9; TRBD2 agrees at 8 bases. Trimming took 2 bases from V and 3 from J; bases not matched to a gene: 11. Per the germline V gene, CDR1 is SGDLS and CDR2 is YYNGEE. The CDR3 covers 17 residues. CDR3 in DNA: TGTGCCAGCAGCGTGGAGGAGGGTAGCGGGATAACAGATACGCAGTATTTT. The encoded protein is CASSVEEGSGITDTQYF.

This rearrangement joins TRBV5-8 to TRBJ1-4, with a tentative D call TRBD1 (5 bases). Germline V gives CDR1 SGHTS, CDR2 YDEGEE. The CDR3 contains 15 residues. V gave up 4 bases and J gave up 5 bases, with 15 bases separating them. The CDR3 loop reads CASSPVGDLNEKLFF. The CDR3 DNA is TGTGCCAGCAGCCCTGTTGGGGACTTAAATGAAAAACTGTTTTTT.

The chain has TRBV19 and TRBJ1-5, with 12 bases matching TRBD1. The CDR3 totals 16 residues. Trimming at V came to 4 bases and at J to 6 bases, leaving 7 bases not matched to a gene. Per germline, CDR1 LNHDA and CDR2 SQIVND (reference sequence). The CDR3 coding sequence is TGTGCCAGTAGTACTGGGACAGGGGGCGGGGGTCAGCCCCAGCATTTT. Protein sequence: CASSTGTGGGGQPQHF. Full variable domain (outside the CDR3, taken from reference TRBV19 and TRBJ1-5): DGGITQSPKYLFRKEGQNVTLSCEQNLNHDAMYWYRQDPGQGLRLIYYSQIVNDFQKGDIAEGYSVSREKKESFPLTVTSAQKNPTAFYLCASSTGTGGGGQPQHFGDGTRLSIL.

The chain is built from TRBV25-1 and TRBJ2-2; D not resolved. V lost 5 bases to trimming and J lost 7 bases, with 14 bases between them. The CDR3 is 14 residues long. In germline, CDR1 is MGHDK, CDR2 SYGVNS. The CDR3 DNA is TGTGCCAGCAGTCTGGCCGCCTCGGGCGGGGAGCTGTTTTTT. The encoded protein is CASSLAASGGELFF. Filled out from reference TRBV25-1 and TRBJ2-2, the complete variable domain reads EADIYQTPRYLVIGTGKKITLECSQTMGHDKMYWYQQDPGMELHLIHYSYGVNSTEKGDLSSESTVSRIRTEHFPLTLESARPSHTSQYLCASSLAASGGELFFGEGSRLTVL.

The V gene is TRBV28, the J gene TRBJ2-7, with no clear D. The germline V gene has CDR1 MDHEN and CDR2 SYDVKM. V was pared by 6 bases and J by 0 bases, with 3 bases between. This CDR3 region has 11 residues. The CDR3 here is CASRVSYEQYF. The CDR3 nucleotides are TGTGCCAGCAGGGTCTCCTACGAGCAGTACTTC. Supplemented by reference TRBV28 and TRBJ2-7, the full variable domain reads DVKVTQSSRYLVKRTGEKVFLECVQDMDHENMFWYRQDPGLGLRLIYFSYDVKMKEKGDIPEGYSVSREKKERFSLILESASTNQTSMYLCASRVSYEQYFGPGTRLTVT.

The chain recombines TRBV10-3 with TRBJ1-2; TRBD1 matches at 9 bases. Germline V gene data show CDR1 as ENHRY and CDR2 as SYGVKD. The CDR3 sequence is 13 residues long. J was trimmed by 7 bases and V by 6 bases; bases with no gene match: 6. The CDR3, as DNA: TGTGCCATCAGCCAGACAGGGGGAGGTGGCTACACCTTC. Amino acid sequence: CAISQTGGGGYTF.

This chain connects TRBV25-1 to TRBJ2-2; 7 bases align to TRBD2. CDR1 is MGHDK and CDR2 is SYGVNS in the germline V gene. The J segment lost 6 bases and the V segment lost 5 bases, leaving 9 bases of the junction unmatched. This CDR3 contains 15 residues. DNA of the CDR3: TGTGCCAGCAGTAAGGGTTTAGGGAGGGCCGGGGAGCTGTTTTTT. Translating gives CASSKGLGRAGELFF.

J is TRBJ2-7 and V is TRBV28; the D gene is possibly TRBD1 (6 bases). V was trimmed by 8 bases and J by 2 bases, leaving 16 bases between them. The V gene's germline CDR1 is MDHEN and CDR2 SYDVKM. The CDR3 has 14 residues. The CDR3 reads CASERGQITYEQYF. Here the CDR3 DNA reads TGTGCCAGCGAACGTGGACAGATTACCTACGAGCAGTACTTC.

This chain joins TRBV6-5 and TRBJ2-3; 11 nucleotides agree with TRBD2. V trimming: 2 bases; J trimming: 5 bases; junction bases outside the gene matches: 3. CDR1 MNHEY and CDR2 SVGAGI come from the germline V gene. The CDR3 is made up of 15 amino acids. The CDR3 spells CASSYRLAGGDTQYF. Here the CDR3 DNA reads TGTGCCAGCAGTTACAGGCTAGCGGGAGGAGATACGCAGTATTTT.

As DNA, the CDR3 is TGTGCCTGGAGTGTAAGCCAGGGTCATGGCTACACCTTC. This translates into CAWSVSQGHGYTF. The chain carries TRBV30 and TRBJ1-2, with a weak D call TRBD1 (5 bases). Germline V gene lookup returns CDR1 GTSNPN and CDR2 SVGIG (reference sequence). Trimming cost V 0 bases and J 6 bases, with 11 bases left between them. The CDR3 loop spans 13 amino acids. The full variable domain, in which reference TRBV30 and TRBJ1-2 provide the parts outside the CDR3, is SQTIHQWPATLVQPVGSPLSLECTVEGTSNPNLYWYRQAAGRGLQLLFYSVGIGQISSEVPQNLSASRPQDRQFILSSKKLLLSDSGFYLCAWSVSQGHGYTFGSGTRLTVV.

The chain couples TRBV18 to TRBJ2-2, with D hard to call. Germline CDR1 KGHSH, CDR2 LQKENI. V was cut by 6 bases and J by 5 bases, with 10 bases left in between. This CDR3 spans 13 amino acids. CDR3 sequence reads: CASSPADTGELFF. Here the CDR3 DNA reads TGTGCCAGCTCCCCCGCGGATACCGGGGAGCTGTTTTTT.

Comment on this clone: The junction does not match germline at one end; this may be a read error. The chain carries TRBV2 and TRBJ2-3; the match to TRBD2 covers 7 bases. The CDR3 has 11 amino acids. Germline values: CDR1 SNHLY, CDR2 FYNNEI. Here the CDR3 DNA reads TGTGCCAGCAGTGTCGGCCCCCGGGGGGATTTT. Protein product: CASSVGPRGDF.

This chain uses TRBV27 with TRBJ2-7; D call uncertain. Trimming took 2 bases from V and 3 from J, leaving 11 bases between them. CDR1 MNHEY and CDR2 SMNVEV come from the germline V gene (reference sequence). CDR3 length: 14 residues. The CDR3 coding sequence is TGTGCCAGCAGTTTAGGTCAGAAAAACTACGAGCAGTACTTC. Translating it yields CASSLGQKNYEQYF.

The V gene is TRBV5-4, the J gene TRBJ1-2, with 9 bases that match TRBD1. CDR3 size: 14 residues. With V trimmed by 0 bases and J by 4 bases, 1 base remained unmatched. CDR1 SGHNT and CDR2 YYREEE come from the germline V gene (reference sequence). The CDR3 nucleotides are TGTGCCAGCAGCTTGGACAGGGGGCCCTATGGCTACACCTTC. This gives the protein CASSLDRGPYGYTF.

The gene calls are TRBV7-2 and TRBJ1-5; 7 bases are a match to TRBD1. The CDR3 covers 15 residues. Germline loops: CDR1 SGHTA, CDR2 FQGNSA. V was clipped by 5 bases and J by 1 base; unmatched bases: 5. The chain's CDR3 is CASSPGGLSNQPQHF. The DNA for the CDR3 is TGTGCCAGCAGCCCAGGGGGGTTGAGCAATCAGCCCCAGCATTTT.